The next 23 T cell receptor beta chains were all read from a single sample in a study of T cells in Graves' hyperthyroidism and ophthalmopathy. The investigators amplified TCR beta CDR3 regions from RNA transcripts. Carried out on the TCR CDR3, a first-round RT-PCR used the HTBI primer set. TCRdb passed the multiplex PCR reads through MiXCR, listing each CDR3 protein once. Of hundreds of thousands of distinct CDR3 sequences detected, around 15% appear once; the ten largest clones hold around 4%. Specimen: blood. The receptors here all came from a woman aged 40 to 50 with Graves' ophthalmopathy.

This sequence joins TRBV7-2 and TRBJ1-2; D is unresolved. V was clipped by 1 base and J by 10 bases, with 7 bases between them. CDR3 length equals 11 residues. Germline lookup yields CDR1 SGHTA and CDR2 FQGNSA. DNA for the CDR3: TGTGCCAGCAGCTTAGGATTTGACTACACCTTC. It encodes CASSLGFDYTF.

The gene calls are TRBV28 and TRBJ1-5, with D possibly matching TRBD1 (6 bases). Trimming stripped 4 bases from V and 6 bases from J, with 16 bases between. Germline-derived CDR1 and CDR2 are MDHEN and SYDVKM. The CDR3 spans 15 residues. The CDR3 reads CASSSILRGTQPQHF. CDR3 DNA: TGTGCCAGCAGTTCTATACTCAGGGGTACTCAGCCCCAGCATTTT.

A few counts support this clonotype. Relative to the germline gene, one junction end is altered; a read error may explain this. The V and J genes are TRBV2 and TRBJ2-7, with 8 bases aligning to TRBD1. Germline V gene lookup returns CDR1 SNHLY and CDR2 FYNNEI. The CDR3 has 14 residues. The CDR3: CASSQDRVRGEQHF. CDR3 in DNA: TGTGCCAGCAGTCAGGACAGGGTGAGGGGGGAGCAGCACTTC. The full variable domain, completed using reference TRBV2 and TRBJ2-7, is EPEVTQTPSHQVTQMGQEVILRCVPISNHLYFYWYRQILGQKVEFLVSFYNNEISEKSEIFDDQFSVERPDGSNFTLKIRSTKLEDSAMYFCASSQDRVRGEQHFGPGTRLTVT.

This clonotype was seen at least ten times. The genes are TRBV30 and TRBJ2-7; TRBD1 matches at 7 bases. The V gene end was trimmed by 2 bases and the J gene end by 3 bases; junction bases not matched to a gene: 7. The CDR3 sequence is 14 residues long. Per germline, CDR1 GTSNPN and CDR2 SVGIG (reference sequence). CDR3 DNA: TGTGCCTGGAGTTCGCAGGGGGTGCTCTACGAGCAGTACTTC. This encodes CAWSSQGVLYEQYF.

This clonotype was observed a few times. CDR3 amino acids: CASSQEGGSHEQYF. The CDR3 bases are TGCGCCAGCAGCCAAGAAGGCGGGAGCCACGAGCAGTACTTC. V usage is TRBV4-3 and J usage is TRBJ2-7, with TRBD2 identical over 7 bases. Unmatched junction bases numbered 4, after V lost 0 bases and J lost 5 bases. The CDR3 sequence is 14 residues long. Germline V gives CDR1 LGHNA, CDR2 YSLEER.

This clonotype occurred many times. V gene TRBV6-5 combines with J gene TRBJ1-6; D remains unclear. The germline V gene encodes CDR1 MNHEY and CDR2 SVGAGI. Trimming removed 2 bases at V and 12 bases at J, with 11 bases between. This CDR3 has 13 amino acids. The CDR3, as DNA: TGTGCCAGCAGTTACGAAATACGAGGACCCCTCCACTTT. As protein: CASSYEIRGPLHF.

In this sample, this clonotype turned up many times. V gene TRBV4-1 combines with J gene TRBJ2-5; maybe TRBD2 (6 bases). Germline lookup yields CDR1 MGHRA and CDR2 YSYEKL. This CDR3 is 15 amino acids long. The germline V and J ends were trimmed by 0 bases and 5 bases, with 13 bases remaining between them. The CDR3 reads CASSQDASRGETQYF. The DNA for the CDR3 is TGCGCCAGCAGCCAAGACGCTAGCCGGGGGGAGACCCAGTACTTC.

The table lists this clonotype with many counts. The genes are TRBV6-2 or TRBV6-3 and TRBJ2-7; 14 bases map to TRBD2. The CDR3 consists of 21 residues. After removal of 4 bases from V and 0 bases from J, the junction contained 17 bases not matched to a gene. From germline, CDR1 is MNHEY and CDR2 SVGEGT. Here the CDR3 reads CASSSPFQTSGRASSSYEQYF. The CDR3 DNA reads as TGTGCCAGCAGTTCCCCTTTCCAGACTAGCGGGAGGGCTTCGAGCTCCTACGAGCAGTACTTC.

There are many counts of this clonotype. This chain uses TRBV6-2 or TRBV6-3 with TRBJ2-3; 14 nucleotides match TRBD2. Germline-derived CDR1 and CDR2 are MNHEY and SVGEGT. V gave up 0 bases and J gave up 5 bases; unmatched junction bases: 13. This CDR3 contains 20 residues. The CDR3 protein is CASSYSREPGLAGVEDTQYF. Here the CDR3 DNA reads TGTGCCAGCAGTTACTCTAGAGAACCGGGACTAGCGGGAGTTGAAGATACGCAGTATTTT.

At least ten counts were recorded for this clonotype. The V call is TRBV12-3 or TRBV12-4, the J call TRBJ1-1; D remains ambiguous. The length of the CDR3 is 13 residues. With 6 bases removed from V and 4 bases from J, the gap between germline ends came to 12 bases. Here the CDR3 reads CASSLGRFTEAFF. The CDR3 DNA sequence: TGTGCCAGCAGCTTGGGCAGATTCACTGAAGCTTTCTTT.

This chain joins TRBV11-2 and TRBJ2-7, with 7 positions matching TRBD1. CDR1 is SGHAT and CDR2 is FQNNGV in the germline V gene. This CDR3 contains 13 residues. J was trimmed by 3 bases and V by 6 bases; bases with no gene match: 5. Here the CDR3 reads CASRLRQGYEQYF. In nucleotides, the CDR3 is TGTGCCAGCAGGCTAAGACAGGGCTACGAGCAGTACTTC.

This clonotype was seen at least ten times. The gene calls are TRBV15 and TRBJ2-5; TRBD1 is a possible D gene (6 bases). The germline CDR1 and CDR2 sequences are LNHNV and YYDKDF (reference sequence). V lost 10 bases and J 9 bases, leaving 24 bases between the germline ends. The CDR3 spans 14 residues. CDR3 in amino acids: CAIRPGQPSGAQYF. In nucleotides, the CDR3 is TGTGCCATCCGGCCGGGACAACCCTCCGGGGCCCAGTACTTC.

This clonotype was detected ten times or more. The chain is built from TRBV2 and TRBJ2-7, with 8 bases aligning to TRBD1. Per germline, CDR1 SNHLY and CDR2 FYNNEI. With V trimmed by 3 bases and J by 7 bases, 8 bases remained unmatched. CDR3 size: 14 residues. The CDR3 loop reads CASSDPGGPPEQYF. The CDR3, as DNA: TGTGCCAGCAGTGACCCAGGGGGCCCCCCAGAGCAGTACTTC.

This clonotype was seen at least ten times. The chain links TRBV20-1 to TRBJ2-7; D perhaps matches TRBD2 (6 bases). The CDR3 has 12 amino acids. The germline CDR1 and CDR2 sequences are DFQATT and SNEGSKA (reference sequence). Between the trimmed V and J ends, which lost 8 bases and 5 bases, there was a span of 16 bases. CDR3 in amino acids: CSSLGGFHEQYF. The CDR3 nucleotides are TGCAGTTCTCTGGGGGGTTTTCACGAGCAGTACTTC.

This clonotype showed up just a few times. The chain combines TRBV6-5 with TRBJ2-6; the D gene is possibly TRBD1 (6 bases). The CDR3 is 17 residues long. Germline lookup yields CDR1 MNHEY and CDR2 SVGAGI. V lost 0 bases to trimming and J lost 2 bases, with 11 bases between them. CDR3 bases: TGTGCCAGCAGTTACTCGGATTCAGGGGCTGGGGCCAACGTCCTGACTTTC. It yields the protein CASSYSDSGAGANVLTF.

V and J are TRBV20-1 and TRBJ1-3, with D unclear. The CDR3 spans 14 residues. V dropped 3 bases and J dropped 4 bases, with 13 bases sitting between them. The germline CDR1 and CDR2 sequences are DFQATT and SNEGSKA (reference sequence). In DNA form, the CDR3 reads TGCAGTGCTAGTCTCCTGTCGCAGGGAAACACCATATATTTT. This encodes CSASLLSQGNTIYF.

Ten or more counts support this clonotype. V usage is TRBV18 and J usage is TRBJ2-5; D unclear. V was pared by 8 bases and J by 2 bases, with 12 bases between. The length of the CDR3 is 13 residues. Germline loops: CDR1 KGHSH, CDR2 LQKENI. The CDR3 protein is CASHGRSQETQYF. The CDR3 bases are TGTGCCAGCCACGGGCGGAGTCAAGAGACCCAGTACTTC.

The table lists this clonotype with many counts. The chain carries TRBV10-3 and TRBJ1-5; perhaps TRBD1 as D (6 bases). The CDR3 consists of 15 residues. Trimming removed 2 bases at V and 6 bases at J, with 14 bases between. CDR1 and CDR2 (germline): ENHRY, SYGVKD. CDR3 sequence reads: CAISEGSGDGQPQHF. The CDR3, as DNA: TGTGCCATCAGTGAGGGATCAGGGGATGGTCAGCCCCAGCATTTT.

This clonotype has at least ten counts. This chain uses TRBV2 with TRBJ2-5; possible D gene TRBD1, 5 bases. V shed 4 bases and J shed 8 bases, with 11 bases lying between them. The CDR3 extends over 12 amino acids. Germline V gives CDR1 SNHLY, CDR2 FYNNEI. The CDR3 region is CASSVLQGTQYF. The CDR3 DNA sequence: TGTGCCAGCAGTGTGCTTCAGGGCACCCAGTACTTC.

This clonotype was counted at least ten times. It may be a read error: a sequence one base away is much more abundant. The chain couples TRBV27 to TRBJ1-3, with D uncertain. V lost 3 bases and J lost 3, with 3 bases in between. In germline, CDR1 is MNHEY, CDR2 SMNVEV (reference sequence). This CDR3 is built from 12 residues. The CDR3 loop reads CASSFHGNTIYF. The CDR3 nucleotides read TGTGCCAGCAGTTTCCATGGAAACACCATATATTTT.

The genes are TRBV12-3 or TRBV12-4 and TRBJ2-5; possibly TRBD2 for D (6 bases). Trimming shortened V by 5 bases and J by 5 bases, and 12 bases separated the two germline ends. The CDR3 is 13 residues long. In nucleotides, the CDR3 is TGTGCCAGCAGTATTGGGACTGTGGAGACCCAGTACTTC. It codes for CASSIGTVETQYF.

The chain combines TRBV6-1 with TRBJ2-5, with TRBD2 matching over 16 bases. After removal of 10 bases from V and 5 bases from J, the junction contained 7 bases not matched to a gene. The CDR3 totals 15 residues. From germline, CDR1 is MNHNS and CDR2 SASEGT. The CDR3, as DNA: TGTGCCACTGGGACTAGCGGGGGGGCAGCCGAGACCCAGTACTTC. This translates into CATGTSGGAAETQYF.

The gene calls are TRBV14 and TRBJ1-1; D not resolved. Between the trimmed V and J ends, which lost 1 base and 7 bases, there was a span of 7 bases. CDR3 length: 12 amino acids. The germline V gene has CDR1 SGHDN and CDR2 FVKESK. Written as DNA, the CDR3 is TGTGCCAGCAGCCAAGCGGGTCTTGAAGCTTTCTTT. Its translation is CASSQAGLEAFF.